The next 20 T cell receptor beta chains were all read from a single sample in a study of blood T cell repertoires in COVID-19. Here immunoSEQ multiplex PCR was the method, and the copy in TCRdb shows in-frame clones only, minus some. The profile shows over 95,000 clones, roughly 80% of them singletons. Sequenced: peripheral blood. These TCRs come from a man aged 45 to 65 with acute or convalescent COVID-19.

The chain uses TRBV20-1 and TRBJ2-1, with 10 bases lining up with TRBD1. Germline values: CDR1 DFQATT, CDR2 SNEGSKA (reference sequence). The CDR3 is 14 residues long. Trimming at V came to 3 bases and at J to 7 bases, leaving 6 bases not matched to a gene. The CDR3 bases are TGCAGTGCTAGTAGGGACAGGGGCTCAAATGAGCAGTTCTTC. Amino acid sequence: CSASRDRGSNEQFF.

The chain joins TRBV12-5 to TRBJ1-1; 7 positions match TRBD1. The CDR3 spans 14 residues. Germline V gene data show CDR1 as LGHNT and CDR2 as FRNRAP. The ends lost 3 bases at V and 1 base at J; junction bases unmatched: 2. The CDR3 nucleotides are TGTGCTAGTGGTTTCGGGACAGCGAACACTGAAGCTTTCTTT. Translation: CASGFGTANTEAFF.

In DNA form, the CDR3 reads TGCAGCGGGGTCACTAGCGGGGGGTCGGATGAGCAGTTCTTC. It is translated as CSGVTSGGSDEQFF. This chain connects TRBV29-1 to TRBJ2-1; 12 nucleotides line up with TRBD2. Germline V gene sequence: CDR1 SQVTM, CDR2 ANQGSEA. This CDR3 spans 14 amino acids. V trimming: 7 bases; J trimming: 8 bases; junction bases outside the gene matches: 9.

The chain links TRBV3-1 (or the pseudogene TRBV3-2) to TRBJ1-6; no firm D call. This CDR3 is 14 amino acids long. Germline loops: CDR1 LGHDT, CDR2 YNNKEL (reference sequence). Deletions cut 1 base from V and 6 bases from J, with 7 bases between. The CDR3: CASSQAGLNSPLHF. As DNA, the CDR3 is TGTGCCAGCAGCCAAGCAGGACTTAATTCACCCCTCCACTTT.

This rearrangement joins TRBV5-1 to TRBJ1-1; no clear D. This CDR3 has 15 residues. CDR1 and CDR2 (germline): SGHRS, YFSETQ. Between the trimmed V and J ends, which lost 0 bases and 0 bases, there was a span of 9 bases. The DNA of the CDR3 is TGCGCCAGCAGCTTGGGGCCAGGAATGAACACTGAAGCTTTCTTT. It encodes CASSLGPGMNTEAFF.

The chain combines TRBV7-2 with TRBJ2-3; 10 positions match TRBD1. CDR3 length: 16 amino acids. Per germline, CDR1 SGHTA and CDR2 FQGNSA. The junction had 7 bases not matched to a gene; V was cut back by 5 bases and J by 2 bases. CDR3 DNA: TGTGCCAGCAGCCGCCGGACAGGGGGGTTCACAGATACGCAGTATTTT. Protein: CASSRRTGGFTDTQYF. Variable domain in full (rest from reference TRBV7-2 and TRBJ2-3): GAGVSQSPSNKVTEKGKDVELRCDPISGHTALYWYRQSLGQGLEFLIYFQGNSAPDKSGLPSDRFSAERTGGSVSTLTIQRTQQEDSAVYLCASSRRTGGFTDTQYFGPGTRLTVL.

The V call is TRBV7-3, the J call TRBJ1-3; D not resolved. With 4 bases removed from V and 1 base from J, the gap between germline ends came to 11 bases. CDR1 SGHTA and CDR2 FQGTGA come from the germline V gene. This CDR3 region has 15 residues. The CDR3 sequence is CASSWAPGSGNTIYF. The CDR3 bases are TGTGCCAGCAGCTGGGCACCGGGGTCTGGAAACACCATATATTTT.

The V gene is TRBV12-5, the J gene TRBJ1-5; possible D gene TRBD1, 5 bases. The CDR3 is made up of 16 amino acids. CDR1 and CDR2 (germline): LGHNT, FRNRAP. Trimming stripped 7 bases from V and 1 base from J, with 17 bases between. The CDR3 DNA reads as TGTGCTAGTGCCCTCGAGAGGGGAGGGAGCAATCAGCCCCAGCATTTT. Protein product: CASALERGGSNQPQHF. The full variable domain, with the rest looked up from reference TRBV12-5 and TRBJ1-5, is DARVTQTPRHKVTEMGQEVTMRCQPILGHNTVFWYRQTMMQGLELLAYFRNRAPLDDSGMPKDRFSAEMPDATLATLKIQPSEPRDSAVYFCASALERGGSNQPQHFGDGTRLSIL.

The chain is built from TRBV7-3 and TRBJ1-2, with TRBD1 matching 10 bases. With V trimmed by 8 bases and J by 6 bases, 12 bases remained unmatched. There are 15 residues in the CDR3. CDR1 is SGHTA and CDR2 is FQGTGA in the germline V gene. This CDR3 reads CASALTGGIQNGYTF. In DNA form, the CDR3 reads TGTGCCAGCGCGCTGACAGGGGGCATCCAAAATGGCTACACCTTC.

The J gene is TRBJ1-2, the V gene TRBV6-5, with a tentative D call TRBD1 (6 bases). The CDR3 is made up of 16 amino acids. Trimming took 0 bases from V and 4 from J, leaving 15 bases between them. In germline, CDR1 is MNHEY, CDR2 SVGAGI. CDR3: CASSYSKGGRGYGYTF. CDR3 nucleotides: TGTGCCAGCAGTTACTCGAAGGGGGGGCGCGGCTATGGCTACACCTTC.

This chain uses TRBV3-1 (or the pseudogene TRBV3-2) with TRBJ1-3, with no clear D. Germline V gene sequence: CDR1 LGHDT, CDR2 YNNKEL (reference sequence). Trimming left V 0 bases short and J 10 bases short, with 7 bases between. The CDR3 runs 12 residues. As DNA, the CDR3 is TGTGCCAGCAGCCAAGAGGAGAGGACCATATATTTT. It codes for CASSQEERTIYF.

The chain recombines TRBV2 with TRBJ1-1; 8 bases agree with TRBD1. This CDR3 spans 16 amino acids. CDR1 and CDR2 from the germline V gene are SNHLY and FYNNEI. V lost 2 bases, J lost 4 bases, and 9 bases stayed unmatched. The CDR3: CASSEFNTGGTTEAFF. The CDR3 DNA sequence: TGTGCCAGCAGTGAATTCAATACAGGGGGGACCACTGAAGCTTTCTTT.

The CDR3, as DNA: TGTGCCAGCAGTCCACACCTTTTGAACACTGAAGCTTTCTTT. Its protein is CASSPHLLNTEAFF. The V call is TRBV6-2 or TRBV6-3, the J call TRBJ1-1; the D is unclear. Germline assignment: CDR1 MNHEY and CDR2 SVGEGT. This CDR3 is 14 amino acids long. The V end was cut by 5 bases, the J end by 0 bases, with 10 bases between.

The chain uses TRBV29-1 and TRBJ1-1, with 9 bases lining up with TRBD1. The CDR3 covers 13 residues. The V segment lost 6 bases and the J segment 1 base; nucleotides outside the gene matches: 3. Germline lookup yields CDR1 SQVTM and CDR2 ANQGSEA. The CDR3 DNA sequence: TGCAGCGTGGACAGGGGTCCGAACACTGAAGCTTTCTTT. It is translated as CSVDRGPNTEAFF.

The chain has TRBV6-6 and TRBJ2-4; tentative D call: TRBD2 (5 bases). In germline, CDR1 is MNHNY, CDR2 SVGAGI (reference sequence). This CDR3 is built from 13 residues. V lost 6 bases and J 10 bases, leaving 16 bases between the germline ends. CDR3 in amino acids: CASSRDNRGIQYF. The CDR3 DNA sequence: TGTGCCAGCAGCCGGGATAACCGCGGGATTCAGTACTTC.

A single count supports this clone. The rearrangement joins TRBV28 to TRBJ1-3; 7 positions agree with TRBD1. Germline trimming cut 2 bases from V and 7 bases from J; bases unmatched to any gene: 8. CDR3 size: 15 residues. Germline loops: CDR1 MDHEN, CDR2 SYDVKM. CDR3 residues: CASSLKYRGSNTIYF. CDR3 DNA: TGTGCCAGCAGTTTAAAATACAGGGGAAGCAACACCATATATTTT.

This clone has a handful of counts. The rearrangement uses TRBV6-1 and TRBJ1-6; tentatively, D is TRBD1 (5 bases). Trimming cost V 0 bases and J 7 bases, with 7 bases left between them. The CDR3 is 14 amino acids. Germline V gene sequence: CDR1 MNHNS, CDR2 SASEGT. The CDR3 loop is CASSEAGANSPLHF. In DNA, the CDR3 is TGTGCCAGCAGTGAAGCAGGGGCGAATTCACCCCTCCACTTT.

The chain employs TRBV4-1 and TRBJ1-3, with a tentative D call TRBD1 (6 bases). The CDR3 totals 17 residues. V lost 3 bases and J 2 bases, leaving 17 bases between the germline ends. Germline V gene sequence: CDR1 MGHRA, CDR2 YSYEKL. The CDR3 coding sequence is TGCGCCAGCAGCCAGTACTGGGCCAGGGACACTGGAAACACCATATATTTT. Translation: CASSQYWARDTGNTIYF.

V is TRBV24-1 and J is TRBJ1-3, with a weak D call TRBD1 (5 bases). Germline assignment: CDR1 KGHDR and CDR2 SFDVKD. V dropped 4 bases and J dropped 0 bases, with 12 bases sitting between them. The CDR3 is 16 residues long. CDR3 nucleotide sequence: TGTGCCACCAGTGACACAGGAGCCAACTCTGGAAACACCATATATTTT. Translated: CATSDTGANSGNTIYF.

The table lists this clone with a few counts. The chain carries TRBV5-4 and TRBJ1-1; 7 bases match TRBD1. Trimming removed 4 bases from V and 1 base from J; junction bases left unmatched: 13. Germline values: CDR1 SGHNT, CDR2 YYREEE (reference sequence). The CDR3 has 17 amino acids. CDR3 sequence: CASSQGVVSRRNTEAFF. The CDR3 DNA reads as TGTGCCAGCAGCCAGGGGGTTGTTTCTAGGAGGAACACTGAAGCTTTCTTT.